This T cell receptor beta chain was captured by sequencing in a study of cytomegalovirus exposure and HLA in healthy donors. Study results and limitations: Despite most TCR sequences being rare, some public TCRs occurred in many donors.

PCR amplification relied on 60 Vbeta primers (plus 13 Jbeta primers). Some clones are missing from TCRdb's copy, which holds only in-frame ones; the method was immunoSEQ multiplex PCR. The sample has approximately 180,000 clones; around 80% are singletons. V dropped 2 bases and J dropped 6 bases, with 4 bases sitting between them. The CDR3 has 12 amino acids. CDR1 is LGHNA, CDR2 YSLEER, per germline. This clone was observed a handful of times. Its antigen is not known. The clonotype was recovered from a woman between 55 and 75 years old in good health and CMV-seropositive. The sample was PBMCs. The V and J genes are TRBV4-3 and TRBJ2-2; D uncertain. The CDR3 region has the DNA TGCGCCAGCAGCCAATCCGCCGGGGAGCTGTTTTTT. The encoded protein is CASSQSAGELFF.